A single sample gave rise to the 3 T cell receptor beta chains below, sequenced in a study of blood T cells in healthy people across ages. Next came a second PCR, run for about 7 to 12 cycles, which used a sample-barcoded 5' primer along with a J-beta primer mix. MiXCR was run by TCRdb on the 5' RACE reads, yielding one entry per CDR3 protein. The sample holds some 1,500,000 distinct CDR3 sequences, roughly 43% seen once. The sample was blood. These receptors were taken from a woman younger than 35 in good health.

The count of this clonotype is one. The V and J genes are TRBV12-3 or TRBV12-4 and TRBJ2-1; D unclear. V lost 3 bases to trimming and J lost 3 bases, with 9 bases between them. The CDR3 consists of 14 residues. CDR3 bases: TGTGCCAGCAGTTTCTGGGCACACTACAATGAGCAGTTCTTC. This gives the protein CASSFWAHYNEQFF.

V usage is TRBV4-3 and J usage is TRBJ2-7, with D tentatively TRBD2 (5 bases). The germline V gene has CDR1 LGHNA and CDR2 YSLEER. This CDR3 contains 16 residues. The ends were cut back, 1 base at V and 2 bases at J, with 15 bases in the middle. The chain's CDR3 is CASSQVYAGETYEQYF. The CDR3 region has the DNA TGCGCCAGCAGCCAAGTGTACGCGGGTGAGACCTACGAGCAGTACTTC.

This clonotype came up a few times. V and J are TRBV27 and TRBJ2-3; 12 bases fit TRBD2. In germline, CDR1 is MNHEY, CDR2 SMNVEV (reference sequence). Trimming cost V 5 bases and J 0 bases; bases outside gene matches: 6. CDR3 length: 17 amino acids. The CDR3 bases are TGTGCCAGCAGTCCTCGGACTAGCGGGACTAGCACAGATACGCAGTATTTT. It yields the protein CASSPRTSGTSTDTQYF.